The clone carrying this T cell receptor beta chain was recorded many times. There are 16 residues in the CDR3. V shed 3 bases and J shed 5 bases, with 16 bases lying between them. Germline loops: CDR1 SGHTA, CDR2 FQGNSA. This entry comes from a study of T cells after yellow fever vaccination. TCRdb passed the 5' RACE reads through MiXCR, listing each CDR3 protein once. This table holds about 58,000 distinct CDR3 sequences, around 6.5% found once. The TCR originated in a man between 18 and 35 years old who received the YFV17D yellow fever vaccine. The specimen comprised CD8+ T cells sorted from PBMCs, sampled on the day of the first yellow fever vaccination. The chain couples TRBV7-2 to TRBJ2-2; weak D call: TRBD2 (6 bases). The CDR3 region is CASSFFPGGVTGELFF. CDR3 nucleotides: TGTGCCAGCAGCTTCTTCCCCGGCGGGGTAACCGGGGAGCTGTTTTTT.